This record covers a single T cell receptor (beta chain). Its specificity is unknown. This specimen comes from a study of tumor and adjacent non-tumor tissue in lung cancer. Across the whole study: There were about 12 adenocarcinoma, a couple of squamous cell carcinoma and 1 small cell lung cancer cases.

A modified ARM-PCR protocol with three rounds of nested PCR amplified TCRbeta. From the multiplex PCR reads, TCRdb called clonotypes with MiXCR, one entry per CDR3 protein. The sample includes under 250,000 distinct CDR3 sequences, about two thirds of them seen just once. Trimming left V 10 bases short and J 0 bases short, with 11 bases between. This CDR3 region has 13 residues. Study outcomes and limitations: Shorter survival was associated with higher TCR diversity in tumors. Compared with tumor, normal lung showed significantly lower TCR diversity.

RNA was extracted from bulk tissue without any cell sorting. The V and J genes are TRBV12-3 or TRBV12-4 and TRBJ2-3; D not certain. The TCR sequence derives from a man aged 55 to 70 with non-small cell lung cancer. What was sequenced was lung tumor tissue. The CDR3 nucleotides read TGTGCCAACAGCCTTGGAAGCACAGATACGCAGTATTTT. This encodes CANSLGSTDTQYF.